This TCR beta chain was sequenced during a study of Ad26.COV2.S vaccination and SARS-CoV-2 variants. Sample treatment: some 20 received Ad26.COV2.S at low or high dose, single or two shots; about 5 received placebo; per-sample allocation not given. Sampling was done on day 63 after the first vaccine or placebo injection. This table comes from immunoSEQ multiplex PCR, and its TCRdb copy is limited to in-frame clones, with some not included. The sample consists of 300,000 to 350,000 clones, roughly 84% of them appearing once. The CDR3 contains 17 residues. The germline V gene has CDR1 SGHTA and CDR2 FQGNSA. With 1 base removed from V and 5 bases from J, the gap between germline ends came to 20 bases.

The sample in question was peripheral blood, obtained in a trial of Ad26.COV2.S vaccine versus placebo. V and J are TRBV7-2 and TRBJ1-1; no reliable D call. This TCR was sampled from a person between 18 and 59 years old who received the Ad26.COV2.S COVID-19 vaccine or a placebo. This CDR3 is CASSLEGGKMGWTEAFF. In DNA form, the CDR3 reads TGTGCCAGCAGCTTAGAGGGCGGGAAGATGGGGTGGACTGAAGCTTTCTTT.